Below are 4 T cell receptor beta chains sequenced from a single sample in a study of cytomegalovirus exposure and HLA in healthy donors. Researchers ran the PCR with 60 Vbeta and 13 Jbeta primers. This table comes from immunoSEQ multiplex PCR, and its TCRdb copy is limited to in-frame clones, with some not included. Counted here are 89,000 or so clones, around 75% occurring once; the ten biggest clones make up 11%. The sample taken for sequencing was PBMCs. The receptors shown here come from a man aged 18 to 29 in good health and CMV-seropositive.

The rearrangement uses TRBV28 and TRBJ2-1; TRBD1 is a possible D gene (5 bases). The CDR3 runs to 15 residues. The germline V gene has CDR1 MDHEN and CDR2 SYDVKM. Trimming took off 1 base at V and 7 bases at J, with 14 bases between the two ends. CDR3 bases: TGTGCCAGCAGTTTATCCTCGGCAGGGCAGAATGAGCAGTTCTTC. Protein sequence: CASSLSSAGQNEQFF.

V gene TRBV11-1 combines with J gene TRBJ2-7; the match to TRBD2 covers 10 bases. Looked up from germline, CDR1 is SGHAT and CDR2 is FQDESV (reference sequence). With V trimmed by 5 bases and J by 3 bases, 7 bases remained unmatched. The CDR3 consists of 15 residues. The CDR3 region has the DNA TGTGCCAGCAGCCTAGTGTCTAGCGGGGGCTACGAGCAGTACTTC. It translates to CASSLVSSGGYEQYF.

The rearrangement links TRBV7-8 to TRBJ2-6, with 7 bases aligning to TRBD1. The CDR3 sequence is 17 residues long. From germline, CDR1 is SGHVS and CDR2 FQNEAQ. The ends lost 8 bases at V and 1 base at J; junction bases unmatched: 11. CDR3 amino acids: CASRFLTGSSGANVLTF. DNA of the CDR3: TGTGCCAGCCGTTTTCTGACAGGGTCGTCTGGGGCCAACGTCCTGACTTTC.

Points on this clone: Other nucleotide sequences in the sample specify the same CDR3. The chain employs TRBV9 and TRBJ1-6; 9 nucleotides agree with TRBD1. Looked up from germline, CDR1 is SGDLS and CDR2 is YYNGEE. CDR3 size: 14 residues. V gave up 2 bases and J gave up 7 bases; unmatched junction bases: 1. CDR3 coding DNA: TGTGCCAGCAGCGTCGGACAGGGGAATTCACCCCTCCACTTT. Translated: CASSVGQGNSPLHF.